Each of the 25 T cell receptor beta chains below was sequenced from the same sample in a study of blood T cell repertoires in COVID-19. The assay was immunoSEQ multiplex PCR, and TCRdb's table has in-frame clones only and misses some. The sample lists about 140,000 clones, roughly 78% seen once, with approximately 4% in the top ten. Sequences were obtained from peripheral blood. The source of these receptors is a man aged 55 to 70 with acute or convalescent COVID-19.

The genes are TRBV3-1 (or the pseudogene TRBV3-2) and TRBJ2-2; 9 positions match TRBD2. The CDR3 runs 17 residues. In germline, CDR1 is LGHDT, CDR2 YNNKEL (reference sequence). V lost 0 bases, J lost 5 bases, and 7 bases stayed unmatched. Written as DNA, the CDR3 is TGTGCCAGCAGCCAAGATCGAAGCGGGAGGTATACCGGGGAGCTGTTTTTT. Translated, it gives CASSQDRSGRYTGELFF.

The chain is built from TRBV7-8 and TRBJ2-1, with a possible D match to TRBD2 (6 bases). V was cut by 1 base and J by 3 bases, with 16 bases left in between. Per the germline V gene, CDR1 is SGHVS and CDR2 is FQNEAQ. There are 17 residues in the CDR3. Here the CDR3 reads CASSLGRGAIIYNEQFF. The CDR3 DNA is TGTGCCAGCAGCTTAGGTCGCGGGGCAATTATCTACAATGAGCAGTTCTTC.

This chain connects TRBV6-1 to TRBJ2-1; TRBD2 might be the D (5 bases). Germline values: CDR1 MNHNS, CDR2 SASEGT. The CDR3 has 13 residues. Trimming pared 2 bases from V and 10 bases from J, leaving 12 bases between. The CDR3 coding sequence is TGTGCCAGCAGTGAAAACGTGGGAGTCGAGCAGTTCTTC. This encodes CASSENVGVEQFF.

CDR3 sequence: CASSTRHGGGDTGELFF. CDR3 in DNA: TGTGCCAGCAGCACGCGTCACGGGGGAGGGGACACCGGGGAGCTGTTTTTT. This rearrangement joins TRBV9 to TRBJ2-2, with 7 nucleotides matching TRBD2. CDR3 length equals 17 residues. CDR1 is SGDLS, CDR2 YYNGEE, per germline. V lost 4 bases and J lost 3; bases outside the gene matches: 12.

The rearrangement uses TRBV4-1 and TRBJ1-4; D unclear. CDR1 is MGHRA and CDR2 is YSYEKL in the germline V gene. The length of the CDR3 is 14 residues. Trimming stripped 4 bases from V and 8 bases from J, with 14 bases between. CDR3 nucleotide sequence: TGCGCCAGCAGCCTGAACCTTGCTGGCGAAAAACTGTTTTTT. Its protein is CASSLNLAGEKLFF.

This rearrangement joins TRBV19 to TRBJ1-3, with TRBD1 as a possible D gene (6 bases). The V gene's germline CDR1 is LNHDA and CDR2 SQIVND (reference sequence). The CDR3 totals 14 residues. V lost 6 bases to trimming and J lost 4 bases, with 13 bases between them. The CDR3 here is CASRRDRLGNTIYF. CDR3 nucleotide sequence: TGTGCCAGTAGAAGAGACAGGCTCGGAAACACCATATATTTT.

The V and J genes are TRBV5-4 and TRBJ2-7, with TRBD1 as a possible D gene (6 bases). Trimming pared 0 bases from V and 2 bases from J, leaving 9 bases between. This CDR3 has 14 amino acids. CDR1 and CDR2 (germline): SGHNT, YYREEE (reference sequence). CDR3 sequence: CASSLVGATYEQYF. CDR3 nucleotide sequence: TGTGCCAGCAGCTTGGTGGGGGCAACCTACGAGCAGTACTTC.

The J gene is TRBJ1-1, the V gene TRBV11-2; D not certain. Germline loops: CDR1 SGHAT, CDR2 FQNNGV. The CDR3 loop spans 15 amino acids. The V end lost 5 bases, the J end lost 0 bases, and 13 bases lay between the germline ends. The CDR3 spells CASSPDRLLNTEAFF. CDR3 DNA sequence: TGTGCCAGCAGCCCAGACCGACTTTTGAACACTGAAGCTTTCTTT.

CDR3 sequence (DNA): TGTGCCAGCAGCCAACGAGGGCTTGCCTCTGGAAACACCATATATTTT. It specifies CASSQRGLASGNTIYF. The chain joins TRBV3-1 (or the pseudogene TRBV3-2) to TRBJ1-3; no reliable D call. CDR1 is LGHDT and CDR2 is YNNKEL in the germline V gene (reference sequence). The CDR3 is made up of 16 amino acids. The V gene lost 2 bases and the J gene lost 0 bases, with 11 bases spanning the gap.

The V call is TRBV7-9, the J call TRBJ1-6, with a tentative D call TRBD1 (6 bases). CDR1 SEHNR and CDR2 FQNEAQ come from the germline V gene (reference sequence). Trimming stripped 2 bases from V and 5 bases from J, with 13 bases between. This CDR3 contains 16 residues. The chain's CDR3 is CASSLWLGHNNSPLHF. The CDR3, as DNA: TGTGCCAGCAGCTTATGGCTGGGACACAATAATTCACCCCTCCACTTT.

The gene calls are TRBV19 and TRBJ1-2; 7 nucleotides match TRBD1. Germline lookup yields CDR1 LNHDA and CDR2 SQIVND (reference sequence). There are 14 residues in the CDR3. V was clipped by 3 bases and J by 6 bases; unmatched bases: 7. CDR3 sequence: CASSMPGGFDGYTF. Here the CDR3 DNA reads TGTGCCAGTAGTATGCCAGGGGGGTTCGATGGCTACACCTTC. The full variable domain, completed using reference TRBV19 and TRBJ1-2, is DGGITQSPKYLFRKEGQNVTLSCEQNLNHDAMYWYRQDPGQGLRLIYYSQIVNDFQKGDIAEGYSVSREKKESFPLTVTSAQKNPTAFYLCASSMPGGFDGYTFGSGTRLTVV.

The rearrangement links TRBV7-6 to TRBJ2-3, with 8 positions matching TRBD1. The CDR3 consists of 16 residues. Trimming at V came to 4 bases and at J to 0 bases, leaving 6 bases not matched to a gene. Germline values: CDR1 SGHVS, CDR2 FNYEAQ. CDR3 protein: CASSSGQGGSTDTQYF. DNA for the CDR3: TGTGCCAGCAGCTCCGGACAGGGAGGAAGCACAGATACGCAGTATTTT.

This chain uses TRBV6-5 with TRBJ1-5; D possibly corresponds to TRBD1 (5 bases). The germline CDR1 and CDR2 sequences are MNHEY and SVGAGI. This CDR3 is 15 amino acids long. V gave up 7 bases and J gave up 0 bases, with 13 bases separating them. The CDR3 DNA is TGTGCCAGCAAGTCCGGGGGTCATAGCAATCAGCCCCAGCATTTT. Its protein is CASKSGGHSNQPQHF.

J is TRBJ2-7 and V is TRBV11-3; D may be TRBD2 (5 bases). The V gene lost 2 bases and the J gene lost 0 bases, with 8 bases spanning the gap. Germline lookup yields CDR1 SGHNT and CDR2 YENEEA. This CDR3 contains 14 residues. Here the CDR3 DNA reads TGTGCCAGCAGCTTAACGGGGAGCTCCTACGAGCAGTACTTC. Its translation: CASSLTGSSYEQYF.

The chain carries TRBV5-4 and TRBJ2-5, with TRBD1 identical over 9 bases. CDR1 SGHNT and CDR2 YYREEE come from the germline V gene (reference sequence). The length of the CDR3 is 16 residues. With V trimmed by 3 bases and J by 9 bases, 15 bases remained unmatched. In DNA form, the CDR3 reads TGTGCCAGCAGCTCGGGGTCGGGACAGGGCCGGGGGGCCCAGTACTTC. Translating gives CASSSGSGQGRGAQYF.

This CDR3 is CATGTGDNYGYTF. The CDR3 DNA follows: TGTGCCACGGGGACAGGGGACAACTATGGCTACACCTTC. This chain links TRBV15 with TRBJ1-2; 10 bases map to TRBD1. Per the germline V gene, CDR1 is LNHNV and CDR2 is YYDKDF (reference sequence). The CDR3 has 13 amino acids. Trimming cost V 9 bases and J 2 bases; bases outside gene matches: 3.

The gene calls are TRBV7-6 and TRBJ1-5; 7 bases map to TRBD1. Germline lookup yields CDR1 SGHVS and CDR2 FNYEAQ. The CDR3 is 13 residues long. V lost 5 bases, J lost 4 bases, and 2 bases stayed unmatched. The CDR3 protein is CASSGQENQPQHF. DNA of the CDR3: TGTGCCAGCAGCGGACAGGAAAATCAGCCCCAGCATTTT. The whole variable domain, filled in from reference TRBV7-6 and TRBJ1-5, reads GAGVSQSPRYKVTKRGQDVALRCDPISGHVSLYWYRQALGQGPEFLTYFNYEAQQDKSGLPNDRFSAERPEGSISTLTIQRTEQRDSAMYRCASSGQENQPQHFGDGTRLSIL.

The V and J genes are TRBV10-3 and TRBJ1-5; D unresolved. Germline V lookup: CDR1 ENHRY, CDR2 SYGVKD. V lost 3 bases, J lost 1 base, and 7 bases lay in between. The CDR3 totals 14 residues. CDR3 nucleotide sequence: TGTGCCATCAGTGAATCGGGGAGCAATCAGCCCCAGCATTTT. This translates into CAISESGSNQPQHF.

The genes are TRBV28 and TRBJ2-3; a possible D gene is TRBD1 (5 bases). Looked up from germline, CDR1 is MDHEN and CDR2 is SYDVKM. The ends were cut back, 6 bases at V and 0 bases at J, with 16 bases in the middle. This CDR3 has 16 amino acids. This CDR3 is CASRDKGFFSTDTQYF. In DNA, the CDR3 is TGTGCCAGCAGGGATAAGGGGTTTTTTAGCACAGATACGCAGTATTTT.

The gene calls are TRBV3-1 (or the pseudogene TRBV3-2) and TRBJ2-2, with 9 bases fitting TRBD2. V lost 2 bases, J lost 0 bases, and 4 bases stayed unmatched. Per the germline V gene, CDR1 is LGHDT and CDR2 is YNNKEL (reference sequence). There are 17 residues in the CDR3. The CDR3 loop is CASSQPGLAANTGELFF. In DNA, the CDR3 is TGTGCCAGCAGCCAACCGGGACTAGCTGCGAACACCGGGGAGCTGTTTTTT.

CDR3 sequence reads: CASSPLAGGHTGELFF. CDR3 in DNA: TGTGCCAGCAGTCCGTTGGCGGGAGGGCACACCGGGGAGCTGTTTTTT. The chain employs TRBV6-2 or TRBV6-3 and TRBJ2-2; 9 nucleotides align to TRBD2. With V trimmed by 5 bases and J by 3 bases, 7 bases remained unmatched. Germline V lookup: CDR1 MNHEY, CDR2 SVGEGT. This CDR3 has 16 residues.

The sample holds one count of this clone. V is TRBV6-4 and J is TRBJ2-1; D is possibly TRBD2 (5 bases). Looked up from germline, CDR1 is MRHNA and CDR2 is SNTAGT. The V gene lost 6 bases and the J gene lost 4 bases, with 10 bases spanning the gap. The CDR3 runs to 13 residues. This chain's CDR3 is CASSLTRYNEQFF. CDR3 bases: TGTGCCAGCAGCCTAACTAGATACAATGAGCAGTTCTTC.

This chain connects TRBV7-9 to TRBJ2-2; a possible D gene is TRBD1 (6 bases). Germline V gene data show CDR1 as SEHNR and CDR2 as FQNEAQ (reference sequence). CDR3 length: 14 residues. V was shortened by 10 bases and J by 2 bases, with 14 bases between the two germline ends. This CDR3 reads CANSGRGNTGELFF. The CDR3 nucleotides read TGTGCCAACAGTGGCAGGGGTAACACCGGGGAGCTGTTTTTT. Full variable domain (missing parts from reference TRBV7-9 and TRBJ2-2): DTGVSQNPRHKITKRGQNVTFRCDPISEHNRLYWYRQTLGQGPEFLTYFQNEAQLEKSRLLSDRFSAERPKGSFSTLEIQRTEQGDSAMYLCANSGRGNTGELFFGEGSRLTVL.

This clone appeared a few times. The V gene is TRBV5-5, the J gene TRBJ2-5; TRBD2 matches 9 bases. Germline V CDR1 and CDR2: SGHKS, YYEKEE (reference sequence). Trimming cost V 2 bases and J 4 bases; bases outside gene matches: 6. The CDR3 is 15 residues long. Here the CDR3 DNA reads TGTGCCAGCAGCTTAGCCAAACTAGCGGGAGAGACCCAGTACTTC. This translates into CASSLAKLAGETQYF.

The chain is built from TRBV10-3 and TRBJ2-7; possibly TRBD2 for D (6 bases). The germline V gene has CDR1 ENHRY and CDR2 SYGVKD. Trimming cost V 7 bases and J 1 base, with 17 bases left between them. The CDR3 extends over 15 amino acids. CDR3 bases: TGTGCCATCACGTCCGGGACTCAAGCTTCCTACGAGCAGTACTTC. This codes for CAITSGTQASYEQYF.